The 31 T cell receptor beta chains below were found in one sample sequenced in a study of shared clonotypes between healthy human individuals. The repertoire was sequenced with immunoSEQ multiplex PCR; TCRdb's copy has only in-frame clones and lacks some. The data contain fewer than 600,000 clones, around 78% of them seen just once; the ten biggest clones take up approximately 12%. Sequenced sample: PBMCs. The origin of the receptors is a woman in her 40s in good health. Some clones in this sample may be carry-over from other donors' samples.

V and J are TRBV6-4 and TRBJ2-2; no clear D gene. CDR1 MRHNA and CDR2 SNTAGT come from the germline V gene. V lost 0 bases to trimming and J lost 6 bases, with 5 bases between them. CDR3 size: 13 residues. In nucleotides, the CDR3 is TGTGCCAGCAGTGACTCGGCTTCCGGGGAGCTGTTTTTT. It yields the protein CASSDSASGELFF.

CDR3 DNA: TGTGCCAGCAGGAGGGACCTCTCCACCGGGGAGCTGTTTTTT. This codes for CASRRDLSTGELFF. J is TRBJ2-2 and V is TRBV6-1; D is possibly TRBD1 or TRBD2 (5 bases each). The V gene's germline CDR1 is MNHNS and CDR2 SASEGT. Trimming stripped 6 bases from V and 4 bases from J, with 12 bases between. The CDR3 has 14 amino acids.

V is TRBV27 and J is TRBJ1-2; a possible D gene is TRBD1 (6 bases). The CDR3 spans 13 residues. Per the germline V gene, CDR1 is MNHEY and CDR2 is SMNVEV (reference sequence). V dropped 8 bases and J dropped 2 bases, with 12 bases sitting between them. The CDR3 loop is CASSRGQNYGYTF. In nucleotides, the CDR3 is TGTGCCAGCTCCCGGGGGCAGAACTATGGCTACACCTTC.

This clone is a singleton in its sample. This chain joins TRBV6-1 and TRBJ2-7, with D unclear. The germline V and J ends were trimmed by 1 base and 0 bases, with 10 bases remaining between them. The CDR3 has 15 amino acids. Germline V gene lookup returns CDR1 MNHNS and CDR2 SASEGT. The CDR3 is CASSEGRHYSYEQYF. The CDR3 DNA reads as TGTGCCAGCAGTGAAGGGCGACACTACTCCTACGAGCAGTACTTC.

The chain is built from TRBV4-1 and TRBJ2-7; the match to TRBD2 covers 7 bases. The CDR3 extends over 14 amino acids. J lost 2 bases, V lost 4 bases, and 5 bases had no gene match. Germline V gene sequence: CDR1 MGHRA, CDR2 YSYEKL. CDR3 protein: CASSRLADTYEQYF. The CDR3 coding sequence is TGCGCCAGCAGCCGGCTAGCGGATACCTACGAGCAGTACTTC.

This clone was recorded only once. In DNA form, the CDR3 reads TGTGCCAGCTCAGGGACAGATACATACGAGCAGTACTTC. It translates to CASSGTDTYEQYF. The chain has TRBV2 and TRBJ2-7, with 7 bases that match TRBD1. CDR3 size: 13 residues. Germline values: CDR1 SNHLY, CDR2 FYNNEI. V lost 8 bases to trimming and J lost 4 bases; unmatched junction nucleotides: 8.

In this sample, this clone turned up a few times. The CDR3 loop reads CASSLVGGFQPQHF. In nucleotides, the CDR3 is TGTGCCAGCAGTTTGGTTGGAGGGTTTCAGCCCCAGCATTTT. The chain joins TRBV27 to TRBJ1-5, with D unclear. The CDR3 length is 14 residues. From germline, CDR1 is MNHEY and CDR2 SMNVEV (reference sequence). Between the trimmed V and J ends, which lost 3 bases and 6 bases, there was a span of 12 bases.

The V gene is TRBV5-6, the J gene TRBJ2-2; D remains unclear. V dropped 1 base and J dropped 10 bases, with 23 bases sitting between them. From germline, CDR1 is SGHDT and CDR2 YYEEEE. This CDR3 region has 17 residues. CDR3: CASSLFRSPILNKELFF. The DNA for the CDR3 is TGTGCCAGCAGCTTGTTTAGGTCCCCAATCCTCAACAAGGAGCTGTTTTTT. Full variable domain (missing parts from reference TRBV5-6 and TRBJ2-2): DAGVTQSPTHLIKTRGQQVTLRCSPKSGHDTVSWYQQALGQGPQFIFQYYEEEERQRGNFPDRFSGHQFPNYSSELNVNALLLGDSALYLCASSLFRSPILNKELFFGEGSRLTVL.

The V gene is TRBV28, the J gene TRBJ1-2, with a weak D call TRBD1 (6 bases). In germline, CDR1 is MDHEN, CDR2 SYDVKM. V was shortened by 5 bases and J by 4 bases, with 11 bases between the two germline ends. The CDR3 consists of 13 residues. CDR3 bases: TGTGCCAGCAGTACAGGGAGACCCTATGGCTACACCTTC. This translates into CASSTGRPYGYTF.

The chain has TRBV28 and TRBJ2-2, with a possible D match to TRBD2 (5 bases). V was clipped by 3 bases and J by 4 bases, with 9 bases between them. The V gene's germline CDR1 is MDHEN and CDR2 SYDVKM. This CDR3 region has 14 residues. CDR3 amino acids: CASSFGETTGELFF. The CDR3 coding sequence is TGTGCCAGCAGTTTCGGGGAGACCACCGGGGAGCTGTTTTTT.

This clone was observed a single time. The gene calls are TRBV29-1 and TRBJ1-5; no definite D call. Germline V gene lookup returns CDR1 SQVTM and CDR2 ANQGSEA. The CDR3 consists of 12 residues. V gave up 4 bases and J gave up 5 bases, with 9 bases separating them. The CDR3 nucleotides read TGCAGCGTTGCCGAACTTGATCAGCCCCAGCATTTT. Protein product: CSVAELDQPQHF.

The chain joins TRBV7-3 to TRBJ1-1, with TRBD1 matching over 7 bases. J gave up 1 base and V 5 bases, and 4 bases lay outside the gene matches. CDR3 length: 14 amino acids. In germline, CDR1 is SGHTA, CDR2 FQGTGA. The CDR3 here is CASSTDRENTEAFF. CDR3 sequence (DNA): TGTGCCAGCAGCACCGACAGGGAGAACACTGAAGCTTTCTTT.

In this sample, this clone turned up once. The V call is TRBV2, the J call TRBJ1-5; no firm D call. The CDR3 sequence is 14 residues long. Germline V gene data show CDR1 as SNHLY and CDR2 as FYNNEI. With 0 bases removed from V and 6 bases from J, the gap between germline ends came to 9 bases. The CDR3 region has the DNA TGTGCCAGCAGTGAAGCCCGGCGAGGTCAGCCCCAGCATTTT. This sequence encodes CASSEARRGQPQHF.

The chain combines TRBV15 with TRBJ1-4, with TRBD1 as a possible D gene (5 bases). The V gene lost 0 bases and the J gene lost 8 bases, with 13 bases spanning the gap. This CDR3 comprises 15 residues. Germline V gene data show CDR1 as LNHNV and CDR2 as YYDKDF (reference sequence). The CDR3 protein is CATSRDWRGGEKLFF. As DNA, the CDR3 is TGTGCCACCAGCAGAGATTGGAGGGGAGGCGAAAAACTGTTTTTT.

The gene calls are TRBV28 and TRBJ2-1; D ambiguous. Germline assignment: CDR1 MDHEN and CDR2 SYDVKM. Trimming took off 3 bases at V and 4 bases at J, with 13 bases between the two ends. The CDR3 contains 15 residues. The CDR3 bases are TGTGCCAGCAGTTTGGGCGGCCTTCGTTACAATGAGCAGTTCTTC. This codes for CASSLGGLRYNEQFF.

The CDR3 loop is CAFGLASREQYF. CDR3 nucleotides: TGTGCCTTCGGACTAGCGTCTCGGGAGCAGTACTTC. The chain recombines TRBV30 with TRBJ2-7, with TRBD2 matching 9 bases. V trimming: 7 bases; J trimming: 7 bases; junction bases outside the gene matches: 8. The germline CDR1 and CDR2 sequences are GTSNPN and SVGIG (reference sequence). The CDR3 has 12 amino acids. Filled out from reference TRBV30 and TRBJ2-7, the complete variable domain reads SQTIHQWPATLVQPVGSPLSLECTVEGTSNPNLYWYRQAAGRGLQLLFYSVGIGQISSEVPQNLSASRPQDRQFILSSKKLLLSDSGFYLCAFGLASREQYFGPGTRLTVT.

Details on this clone: Only one base separates this from a far larger clonotype, so it likely reflects a read error. Other nucleotide sequences in the sample specify the same CDR3. CDR3 loop: CASSSLGEGEYNEQFF. The CDR3 nucleotides read TGTGCCAGCAGTTCCCTCGGGGAGGGGGAGTACAATGAACAGTTCTTC. The genes are TRBV28 and TRBJ2-1, with D perhaps matching TRBD2 (7 bases). The CDR3 spans 16 residues. Per germline, CDR1 MDHEN and CDR2 SYDVKM.

The chain has TRBV4-2 and TRBJ2-1, with D tentatively TRBD2 (5 bases). CDR1 is LGHNA and CDR2 is YNFKEQ in the germline V gene. The germline V and J ends were trimmed by 4 bases and 2 bases, with 15 bases remaining between them. The CDR3 extends over 16 amino acids. The CDR3 bases are TGTGCCAGCAGCCCCTCCCTAGGGAGCCCCTACAATGAGCAGTTCTTC. Protein product: CASSPSLGSPYNEQFF.

This sequence joins TRBV7-9 and TRBJ1-2; 7 bases line up with TRBD1. CDR1 is SEHNR, CDR2 FQNEAQ, per germline (reference sequence). Losses at the gene ends were 4 bases for V and 6 bases for J; bases not matched to a gene: 11. There are 15 residues in the CDR3. The CDR3 loop is CASSSPLGGFDGYTF. CDR3 bases: TGTGCCAGCAGCTCGCCCCTAGGGGGCTTCGATGGCTACACCTTC.

This chain uses TRBV9 with TRBJ1-2; TRBD1 matches at 7 bases. Germline CDR1 is SGDLS and CDR2 is YYNGEE. Trimming at V came to 4 bases and at J to 3 bases, leaving 6 bases not matched to a gene. CDR3 size: 14 residues. For the CDR3, the DNA is TGTGCCAGCAGCTCCACAGGGGAGGACTATGGCTACACCTTC. Translating gives CASSSTGEDYGYTF.

This clone was counted a single time. This rearrangement joins TRBV28 to TRBJ1-5; the D gene is possibly TRBD1 (5 bases). The CDR3 spans 16 residues. V lost 2 bases to trimming and J lost 4 bases, with 15 bases between them. Germline V lookup: CDR1 MDHEN, CDR2 SYDVKM. CDR3 bases: TGTGCCAGCAGTTTAGTTTCGGGGGTCCTGAATCAGCCCCAGCATTTT. As protein: CASSLVSGVLNQPQHF.

The chain uses TRBV9 and TRBJ1-1, with a possible D match to TRBD1 (5 bases). V shed 3 bases and J shed 4 bases, with 16 bases lying between them. This CDR3 is 15 amino acids long. Looked up from germline, CDR1 is SGDLS and CDR2 is YYNGEE. CDR3 bases: TGTGCCAGCAGCGGATTAGCCTGGGGGTTCACTGAAGCTTTCTTT. Residues: CASSGLAWGFTEAFF.

V is TRBV5-1 and J is TRBJ1-1, with 9 bases identical to TRBD1. The CDR3 contains 15 residues. Per germline, CDR1 SGHRS and CDR2 YFSETQ. V shed 4 bases and J 6 bases; nucleotides not matched to a gene: 10. The CDR3 DNA follows: TGCGCCAGCAGCCCGGAGACAGGGGGTAGGTCTGAAGCTTTCTTT. Protein sequence: CASSPETGGRSEAFF. Drawing the rest from reference TRBV5-1 and TRBJ1-1, the complete variable domain is KAGVTQTPRYLIKTRGQQVTLSCSPISGHRSVSWYQQTPGQGLQFLFEYFSETQRNKGNFPGRFSGRQFSNSRSEMNVSTLELGDSALYLCASSPETGGRSEAFFGQGTRLTVV.

The chain recombines TRBV10-2 with TRBJ1-4; a weak D match, TRBD1 (6 bases). This CDR3 is 15 amino acids long. The V gene lost 2 bases and the J gene lost 7 bases, with 14 bases spanning the gap. The V gene's germline CDR1 is WSHSY and CDR2 SAAADI. The CDR3 DNA is TGCGCCAGCAGTGAGATGGGGGGGCTTGGTGAAAAACTGTTTTTT. Translating gives CASSEMGGLGEKLFF.

The genes are TRBV2 and TRBJ1-1; D is perhaps TRBD1 (6 bases). This CDR3 contains 14 residues. Germline values: CDR1 SNHLY, CDR2 FYNNEI. Trimming removed 6 bases at V and 9 bases at J, with 20 bases between. This CDR3 is CASSPQQGALQAFF. CDR3 in DNA: TGTGCCAGCAGCCCGCAACAGGGAGCCCTTCAAGCTTTCTTT.

This rearrangement joins TRBV29-1 to TRBJ2-1, with 7 bases that match TRBD1. The V segment lost 6 bases and the J segment 12 bases; nucleotides outside the gene matches: 14. Looked up from germline, CDR1 is SQVTM and CDR2 is ANQGSEA. The CDR3 is made up of 13 amino acids. The CDR3 sequence: CSVDISGNRGQFF. The DNA of the CDR3 is TGCAGCGTCGATATAAGCGGAAACAGGGGGCAGTTCTTC.

The chain carries TRBV10-3 and TRBJ2-4; 9 nucleotides align to TRBD1. The trim removed 3 bases at V and 10 bases at J, leaving 7 bases unmatched. Germline CDR1 reads ENHRY; CDR2 reads SYGVKD. The CDR3 is 14 residues long. The CDR3 protein is CAISDSGTGSIQYF. CDR3 nucleotide sequence: TGTGCCATCAGTGATTCCGGGACAGGGTCTATTCAGTACTTC.

This clone has more than one count but fewer than ten. V is TRBV30 and J is TRBJ1-5; D is undetermined. This CDR3 contains 17 residues. The ends were cut back, 2 bases at V and 4 bases at J, with 21 bases in the middle. Germline lookup yields CDR1 GTSNPN and CDR2 SVGIG (reference sequence). In DNA form, the CDR3 reads TGTGCCTGGAGTAACGGTCGGGTACCCAGAGGGAATCAGCCCCAGCATTTT. This gives the protein CAWSNGRVPRGNQPQHF. The variable domain in full, with the rest retrieved from reference TRBV30 and TRBJ1-5, is SQTIHQWPATLVQPVGSPLSLECTVEGTSNPNLYWYRQAAGRGLQLLFYSVGIGQISSEVPQNLSASRPQDRQFILSSKKLLLSDSGFYLCAWSNGRVPRGNQPQHFGDGTRLSIL.

The gene calls are TRBV9 and TRBJ2-1, with 15 nucleotides matching TRBD2. The CDR3 is 18 residues long. V was clipped by 3 bases and J by 2 bases; unmatched bases: 6. The germline gives CDR1 SGDLS, CDR2 YYNGEE. The CDR3 DNA follows: TGTGCCAGCAGCGCGGGACTAGCGGGAGGACCCCCCTACAATGAGCAGTTCTTC. As protein: CASSAGLAGGPPYNEQFF.

The chain has TRBV19 and TRBJ2-1; D is possibly TRBD2 (6 bases). The CDR3 loop spans 14 amino acids. Trimming left V 4 bases short and J 2 bases short, with 9 bases between. The germline CDR1 and CDR2 sequences are LNHDA and SQIVND (reference sequence). The CDR3 DNA reads TGTGCCAGTAGTACCGGGACTGCCTACAATGAGCAGTTCTTC. Translation gives CASSTGTAYNEQFF. The variable domain in full, completed from reference TRBV19 and TRBJ2-1, reads DGGITQSPKYLFRKEGQNVTLSCEQNLNHDAMYWYRQDPGQGLRLIYYSQIVNDFQKGDIAEGYSVSREKKESFPLTVTSAQKNPTAFYLCASSTGTAYNEQFFGPGTRLTVL.

The CDR3: CASRPRGTSGRGNEQYF. In nucleotides, the CDR3 is TGTGCCAGTAGACCCCGGGGGACTAGCGGGAGAGGTAACGAGCAGTACTTC. This chain connects TRBV19 to TRBJ2-7; 14 bases align to TRBD2. Trimming took 6 bases from V and 5 from J; bases not matched to a gene: 12. Germline CDR1 LNHDA, CDR2 SQIVND (reference sequence). The CDR3 extends over 17 amino acids.